This TCR beta chain was identified during a study of long-term antiretroviral therapy in people with HIV. V was pared by 1 base and J by 1 base, with 18 bases between. Germline assignment: CDR1 LGHNA and CDR2 YSLEER. The CDR3 is 18 residues long. The run of the v3.0 immunoSEQ assay was at survey level. TCRdb's table, derived via immunoSEQ multiplex PCR, lists solely in-frame clones and lacks some. The repertoire consists of around 20,000 clones, with more than 65% occurring once and the leading ten covering roughly 6.7%. Turning to this clone: Its antigen is still unknown.

Study-level findings and limits: In samples taken after ART, diversity increased but remained below transplant donor control levels.

The chain joins TRBV4-3 to TRBJ2-3; a weak D match, TRBD1 (5 bases). This clonotype was obtained from a man younger than 30 with HIV. The sequencing here drew on unsorted PBMCs, taken at the start of antiretroviral therapy, before treatment. The CDR3 DNA reads TGCGCCAGCAGCCAAGGGGGCCCCGGCCGAGCCCGCACAGATACGCAGTATTTT. This encodes CASSQGGPGRARTDTQYF.